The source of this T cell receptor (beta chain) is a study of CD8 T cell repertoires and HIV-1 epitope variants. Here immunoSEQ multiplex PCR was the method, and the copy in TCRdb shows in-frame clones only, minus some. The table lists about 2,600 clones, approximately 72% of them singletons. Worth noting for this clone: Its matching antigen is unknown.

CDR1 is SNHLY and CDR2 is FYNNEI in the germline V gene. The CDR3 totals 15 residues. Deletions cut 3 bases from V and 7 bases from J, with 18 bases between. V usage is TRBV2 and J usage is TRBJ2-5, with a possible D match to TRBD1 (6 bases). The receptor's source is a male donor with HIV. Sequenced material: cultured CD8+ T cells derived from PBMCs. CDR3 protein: CASSDPDSAWGTQYF. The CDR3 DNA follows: TGTGCCAGCAGTGATCCGGACAGCGCTTGGGGGACCCAGTACTTC.